There are many counts of the clone carrying this TCR beta chain. These data originate in a study of Ad26.COV2.S vaccination and SARS-CoV-2 variants. Study background: Into the muscle, Ad26.COV2.S was dosed once or twice, 56 days apart.

The CDR3 runs 18 residues. The V end was cut by 5 bases, the J end by 3 bases, with 27 bases between. Germline lookup yields CDR1 SGHNT and CDR2 YYREEE (reference sequence). Only in-frame clones appear in the TCRdb table, and some are missing; sequencing was by immunoSEQ multiplex PCR. This sample has 350,000 to 400,000 clones, with more than 85% found just once. Treatment noted: around 19 received Ad26.COV2.S at low or high dose, single or two shots; 5 received placebo; per-sample allocation not given. On day 63 after the first injection, vaccine and placebo recipients gave samples. The chain carries TRBV5-4 and TRBJ2-7; D ambiguous. The sequenced sample was peripheral blood, obtained in a trial of Ad26.COV2.S vaccine versus placebo. The origin of this receptor is a person between 18 and 59 years old who received the Ad26.COV2.S COVID-19 vaccine or a placebo. In nucleotides, the CDR3 is TGTGCCAGCAGAACCCCGTTCGGCCCGACTTCGTCGGACTACGAGCAGTACTTC. The encoded protein is CASRTPFGPTSSDYEQYF.